The 7 T cell receptor beta chains reported below all come from one sample, sequenced in a study of T cell changes during pregnancy in multiple sclerosis. The protocol was immunoSEQ multiplex PCR, while the TCRdb copy is restricted to in-frame clones and leaves out a portion. The sample holds around 42,000 clones, about 89% seen once. Sequencing used CD4+ T cells from peripheral blood mononuclear cells, obtained before pregnancy. All receptors come from a female donor with multiple sclerosis, enrolled in a pregnancy study.

The chain couples TRBV19 to TRBJ1-6; no reliable D call. There are 13 residues in the CDR3. Germline loops: CDR1 LNHDA, CDR2 SQIVND (reference sequence). Trimming shortened V by 3 bases and J by 9 bases, and 9 bases separated the two germline ends. CDR3 bases: TGTGCCAGTAGTATTCGGGGAGGTTCACCCCTCCACTTT. Protein product: CASSIRGGSPLHF. Looking up the rest from reference TRBV19 and TRBJ1-6 gives the full variable domain: DGGITQSPKYLFRKEGQNVTLSCEQNLNHDAMYWYRQDPGQGLRLIYYSQIVNDFQKGDIAEGYSVSREKKESFPLTVTSAQKNPTAFYLCASSIRGGSPLHFGNGTRLTVT.

To note about this clone: The junction shows a germline mismatch at one end, possibly a read error. In DNA, the CDR3 is TGTGCCAGCAGGGAAGGGGCCCAGGGCTATTTT. Translated, it gives CASREGAQGYF. The chain employs TRBV2 and TRBJ2-3, with D possibly being TRBD1 (5 bases). This CDR3 is built from 11 residues. CDR1 is SNHLY and CDR2 is FYNNEI in the germline V gene.

V and J are TRBV15 and TRBJ2-2; D remains ambiguous. CDR1 is LNHNV, CDR2 YYDKDF, per germline (reference sequence). This CDR3 region has 17 residues. V lost 2 bases and J lost 0, with 13 bases in between. The CDR3 DNA sequence: TGTGCCACCAGCAGACAGTCTTTGTTCGCGAACACCGGGGAGCTGTTTTTT. Residues: CATSRQSLFANTGELFF. Looking up the rest from reference TRBV15 and TRBJ2-2 gives the full variable domain: DAMVIQNPRYQVTQFGKPVTLSCSQTLNHNVMYWYQQKSSQAPKLLFHYYDKDFNNEADTPDNFQSRRPNTSFCFLDIRSPGLGDTAMYLCATSRQSLFANTGELFFGEGSRLTVL.

This clone has just one count. The V gene is TRBV30, the J gene TRBJ2-1, with a tentative D call TRBD2 (6 bases). The germline V gene has CDR1 GTSNPN and CDR2 SVGIG (reference sequence). The CDR3 runs to 13 residues. The V end lost 4 bases, the J end lost 9 bases, and 16 bases lay between the germline ends. In DNA, the CDR3 is TGTGCCTGGACTGGAGGAGGGGAAGGTGAGCAGTTCTTC. It translates to CAWTGGGEGEQFF.

This clone appeared a single time. This chain uses TRBV6-1 with TRBJ2-5; D may be TRBD2 (7 bases). The germline V and J ends were trimmed by 3 bases and 4 bases, with 18 bases remaining between them. CDR3 size: 16 residues. The germline CDR1 and CDR2 sequences are MNHNS and SASEGT. CDR3 amino acids: CASSEITGGGGETQYF. The CDR3 DNA is TGTGCCAGCAGTGAGATAACGGGGGGCGGGGGAGAGACCCAGTACTTC.

The rearrangement joins TRBV19 to TRBJ2-7; D call uncertain. Germline V lookup: CDR1 LNHDA, CDR2 SQIVND (reference sequence). This CDR3 comprises 14 residues. Trimming removed 5 bases from V and 2 bases from J, with 13 bases in between. The CDR3 DNA reads as TGTGCCAGTAGTCCGCAGACTGTCCCCTACGAGCAGTACTTC. Its translation: CASSPQTVPYEQYF. Variable domain in full (rest from reference TRBV19 and TRBJ2-7): DGGITQSPKYLFRKEGQNVTLSCEQNLNHDAMYWYRQDPGQGLRLIYYSQIVNDFQKGDIAEGYSVSREKKESFPLTVTSAQKNPTAFYLCASSPQTVPYEQYFGPGTRLTVT.

The chain has TRBV7-2 and TRBJ1-1, with TRBD1 identical over 11 bases. The germline gives CDR1 SGHTA, CDR2 FQGNSA. J gave up 7 bases and V 2 bases, and 3 bases lay outside the gene matches. This CDR3 contains 14 residues. The CDR3 DNA follows: TGTGCCAGCAGCTTAATCGGGACAGGGGGTGAAGCTTTCTTT. It translates to CASSLIGTGGEAFF.